This TCR beta chain was recovered during a study of Graves' ophthalmopathy and Graves' hyperthyroidism. Looking at the study overall: Peripheral blood was obtained at first diagnosis, ahead of any treatment. Findings of the study overall: Clonotypes were expanded in thyroid at above 0.001 frequency, and most also appeared in blood. At just over 70% sensitivity and over 72% specificity, the model predicted progression of the ophthalmopathy.

CDR1 and CDR2 (germline): MGHRA, YSYEKL. The CDR3 is 14 amino acids. The ends lost 2 bases at V and 9 bases at J; junction bases unmatched: 8. This clonotype appeared a few times. The antigen is unknown. The authors amplified TCR beta CDR3 regions, and they did so from RNA transcripts for repertoire sequencing. First-round RT-PCR relied on HTBI primers, and a second-round multiplex PCR came next. Each CDR3 protein is one row after TCRdb ran MiXCR on the multiplex PCR reads. The sample comprises 230,000 or so distinct CDR3 sequences, around 50% of which are singletons, and approximately 44% rests with the top ten.

This clonotype originated in an adult man with Graves' ophthalmopathy. This chain uses TRBV4-1 with TRBJ2-7, with 9 bases identical to TRBD2. Material: peripheral blood. The CDR3 coding sequence is TGCGCCAGCAGCCAATGGCGGGGGGGCATCGCGCAGTACTTC. Residues: CASSQWRGGIAQYF.